This T cell receptor beta chain was identified during a study of blood T cells in healthy people across ages. Study background: About one barcoded beta molecule per two T cells was captured by template switching. Study-wide results and caveats: Roughly linearly, TCR beta diversity per million T cells fell as age increased. One million T cells yielded diversity estimates that were considered underestimates.

Russia was home to the donors, healthy Caucasian individuals aged roughly 6 to 95. This clonotype was observed a handful of times. Its antigen is not identified. It was with a sample-barcoded 5' primer and a J-beta primer mix that a second PCR of roughly 6 to 12 cycles was run. TCRdb itself ran the 5' RACE reads through MiXCR, one entry per CDR3 protein. The table lists some 670,000 distinct CDR3 sequences, 40% to 65% of them singletons. The specimen was blood. The receptor was derived from a woman of 80 years or more in good health.

In DNA form, the CDR3 reads TGTGCCAGCTCACCGAACGGGGCGAGTGATGGCTACACCTTC. It codes for CASSPNGASDGYTF. The V call is TRBV18, the J call TRBJ1-2; D possibly corresponds to TRBD1 (5 bases). The CDR3 is 14 amino acids. CDR1 is KGHSH, CDR2 LQKENI, per germline. V was shortened by 3 bases and J by 6 bases, with 14 bases between the two germline ends.